This T cell receptor (beta chain) stems from a study of blood T cells in healthy people across ages. It was with a sample-barcoded 5' primer and a J-beta primer mix that a second PCR of about 6 to 12 cycles was run. Each cDNA molecule was tagged by a template-switch adaptor that had 12 random nucleotides. Paired-end reads containing CDR3 totaled no fewer than 2.5 million for each sample. TCRdb re-derived calls from the 5' RACE reads in MiXCR, one entry per CDR3 protein. The profile shows fewer than 1 million distinct CDR3 sequences, approximately 48% of them singletons. Study-level results: No conclusive comparison of naive versus antigen-experienced cells was possible with unsorted PBMCs.

A remark on this clonotype: The antigen remains unidentified.

For every donor, a draw yielded 7.5 to 10 milliliters of peripheral blood. The CDR3 has 14 residues. The germline gives CDR1 SGDLS, CDR2 YYNGEE. The V segment lost 0 bases and the J segment 5 bases; nucleotides outside the gene matches: 4. This TCR came from a man between 60 and 75 years old in good health. The chain has TRBV9 and TRBJ2-5; TRBD2 matches 7 bases. Sequenced material: blood. CDR3 in amino acids: CASSVAGGEETQYF. The CDR3 DNA is TGTGCCAGCAGCGTAGCGGGGGGTGAGGAGACCCAGTACTTC.